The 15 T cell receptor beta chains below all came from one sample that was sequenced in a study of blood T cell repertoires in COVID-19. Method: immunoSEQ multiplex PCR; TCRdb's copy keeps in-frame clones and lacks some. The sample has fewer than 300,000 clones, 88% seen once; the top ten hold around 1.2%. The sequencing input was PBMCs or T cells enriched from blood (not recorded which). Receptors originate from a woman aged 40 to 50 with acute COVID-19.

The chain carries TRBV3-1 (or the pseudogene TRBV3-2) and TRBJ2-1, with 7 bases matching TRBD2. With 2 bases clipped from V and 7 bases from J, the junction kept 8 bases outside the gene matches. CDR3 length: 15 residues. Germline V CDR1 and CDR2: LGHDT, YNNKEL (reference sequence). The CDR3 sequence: CASSQWGGSRNEQFF. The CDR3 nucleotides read TGTGCCAGCAGCCAATGGGGCGGGAGCCGTAATGAGCAGTTCTTC.

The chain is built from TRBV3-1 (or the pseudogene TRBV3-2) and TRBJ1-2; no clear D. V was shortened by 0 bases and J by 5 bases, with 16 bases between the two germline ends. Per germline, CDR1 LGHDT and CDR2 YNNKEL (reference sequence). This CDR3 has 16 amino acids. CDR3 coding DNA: TGTGCCAGCAGCCAAGAAGGCGGAGGGCGAGGATATGGCTACACCTTC. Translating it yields CASSQEGGGRGYGYTF.

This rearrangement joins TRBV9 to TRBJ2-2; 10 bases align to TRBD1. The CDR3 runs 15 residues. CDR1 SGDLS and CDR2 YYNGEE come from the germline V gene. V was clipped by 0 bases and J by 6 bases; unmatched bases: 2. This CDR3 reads CASSVEGQGSGELFF. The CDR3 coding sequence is TGTGCCAGCAGCGTAGAGGGACAGGGGTCCGGGGAGCTGTTTTTT.

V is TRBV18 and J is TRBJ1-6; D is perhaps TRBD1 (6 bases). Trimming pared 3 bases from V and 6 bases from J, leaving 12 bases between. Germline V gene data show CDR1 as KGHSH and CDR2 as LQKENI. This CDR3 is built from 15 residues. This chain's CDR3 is CASSPSGALNSPLHF. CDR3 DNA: TGTGCCAGCTCACCTTCAGGGGCGCTTAATTCACCCCTCCACTTT. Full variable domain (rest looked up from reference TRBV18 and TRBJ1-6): NAGVMQNPRHLVRRRGQEARLRCSPMKGHSHVYWYRQLPEEGLKFMVYLQKENIIDESGMPKERFSAEFPKEGPSILRIQQVVRGDSAAYFCASSPSGALNSPLHFGNGTRLTVT.

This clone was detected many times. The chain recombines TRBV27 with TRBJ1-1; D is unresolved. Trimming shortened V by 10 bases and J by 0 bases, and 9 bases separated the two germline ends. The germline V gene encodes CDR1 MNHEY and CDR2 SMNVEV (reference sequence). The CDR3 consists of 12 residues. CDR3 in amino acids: CATSNLNTEAFF. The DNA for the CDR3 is TGTGCCACTTCTAATCTGAACACTGAAGCTTTCTTT.

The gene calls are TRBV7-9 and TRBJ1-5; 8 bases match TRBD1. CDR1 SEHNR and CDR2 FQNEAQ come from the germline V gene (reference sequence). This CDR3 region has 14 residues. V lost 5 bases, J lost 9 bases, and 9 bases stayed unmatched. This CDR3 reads CASSLGQGMGPQHF. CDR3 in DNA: TGTGCCAGCAGCCTAGGACAGGGTATGGGGCCCCAGCATTTT.

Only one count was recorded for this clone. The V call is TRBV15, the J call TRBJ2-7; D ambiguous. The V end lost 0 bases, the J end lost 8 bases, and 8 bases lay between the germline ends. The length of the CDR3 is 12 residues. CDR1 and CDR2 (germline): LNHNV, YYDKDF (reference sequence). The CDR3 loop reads CATSRDSFQQYV. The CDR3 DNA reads TGTGCCACCAGCAGAGATAGCTTTCAGCAGTACGTC.

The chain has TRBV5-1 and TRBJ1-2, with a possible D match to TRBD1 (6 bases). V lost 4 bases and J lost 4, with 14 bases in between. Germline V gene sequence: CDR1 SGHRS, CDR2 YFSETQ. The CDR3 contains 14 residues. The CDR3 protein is CASSQGHQTYGYTF. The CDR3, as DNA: TGCGCCAGCAGCCAGGGACATCAGACCTATGGCTACACCTTC.

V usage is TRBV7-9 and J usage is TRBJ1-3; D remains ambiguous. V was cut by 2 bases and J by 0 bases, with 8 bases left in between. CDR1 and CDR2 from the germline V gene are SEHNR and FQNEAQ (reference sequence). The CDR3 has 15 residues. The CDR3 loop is CASSLTTGSGNTIYF. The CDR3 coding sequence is TGTGCCAGCAGCTTAACGACGGGCTCTGGAAACACCATATATTTT.

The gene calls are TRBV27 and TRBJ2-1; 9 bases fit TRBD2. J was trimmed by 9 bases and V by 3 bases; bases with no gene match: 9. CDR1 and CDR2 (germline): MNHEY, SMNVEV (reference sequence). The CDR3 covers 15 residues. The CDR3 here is CASSFSRLADVEQFF. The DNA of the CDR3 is TGTGCCAGCAGTTTTTCCCGACTAGCGGACGTTGAGCAGTTCTTC.

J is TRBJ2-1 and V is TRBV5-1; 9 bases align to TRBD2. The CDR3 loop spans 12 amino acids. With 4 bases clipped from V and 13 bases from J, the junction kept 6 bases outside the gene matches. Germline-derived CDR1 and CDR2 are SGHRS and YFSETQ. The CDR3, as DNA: TGCGCCAGCAGCGAACTAGCGGGCCCTCAGTTCTTC. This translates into CASSELAGPQFF. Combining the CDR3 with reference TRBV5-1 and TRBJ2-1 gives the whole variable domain KAGVTQTPRYLIKTRGQQVTLSCSPISGHRSVSWYQQTPGQGLQFLFEYFSETQRNKGNFPGRFSGRQFSNSRSEMNVSTLELGDSALYLCASSELAGPQFFGPGTRLTVL.

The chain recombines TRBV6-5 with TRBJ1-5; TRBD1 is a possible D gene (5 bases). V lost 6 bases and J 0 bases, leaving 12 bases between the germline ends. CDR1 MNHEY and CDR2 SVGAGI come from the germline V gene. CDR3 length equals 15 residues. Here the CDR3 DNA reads TGTGCCAGCAGACAGGACGAATATAGCAATCAGCCCCAGCATTTT. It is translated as CASRQDEYSNQPQHF.

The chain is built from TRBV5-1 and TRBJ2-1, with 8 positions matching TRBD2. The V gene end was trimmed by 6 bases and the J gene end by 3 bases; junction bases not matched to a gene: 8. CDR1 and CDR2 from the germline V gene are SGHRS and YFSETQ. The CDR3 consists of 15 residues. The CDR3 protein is CASNRAGEFYNEQFF. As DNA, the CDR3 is TGCGCCAGCAACCGAGCGGGAGAATTCTACAATGAGCAGTTCTTC.

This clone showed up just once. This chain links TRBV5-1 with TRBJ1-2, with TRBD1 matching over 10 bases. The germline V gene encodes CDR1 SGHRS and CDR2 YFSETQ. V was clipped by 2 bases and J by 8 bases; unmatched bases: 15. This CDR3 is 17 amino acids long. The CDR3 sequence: CASSFSSLGTGVNGYTF. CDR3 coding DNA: TGCGCCAGCAGCTTCTCATCTCTCGGGACAGGGGTAAACGGCTACACCTTC. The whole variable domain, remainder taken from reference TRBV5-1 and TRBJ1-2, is KAGVTQTPRYLIKTRGQQVTLSCSPISGHRSVSWYQQTPGQGLQFLFEYFSETQRNKGNFPGRFSGRQFSNSRSEMNVSTLELGDSALYLCASSFSSLGTGVNGYTFGSGTRLTVV.

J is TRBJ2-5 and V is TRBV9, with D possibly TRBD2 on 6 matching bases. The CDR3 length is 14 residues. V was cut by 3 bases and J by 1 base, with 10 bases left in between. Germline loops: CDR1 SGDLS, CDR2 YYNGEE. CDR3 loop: CASSGGGTQETQYF. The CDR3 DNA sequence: TGTGCCAGCAGCGGAGGAGGGACCCAAGAGACCCAGTACTTC.